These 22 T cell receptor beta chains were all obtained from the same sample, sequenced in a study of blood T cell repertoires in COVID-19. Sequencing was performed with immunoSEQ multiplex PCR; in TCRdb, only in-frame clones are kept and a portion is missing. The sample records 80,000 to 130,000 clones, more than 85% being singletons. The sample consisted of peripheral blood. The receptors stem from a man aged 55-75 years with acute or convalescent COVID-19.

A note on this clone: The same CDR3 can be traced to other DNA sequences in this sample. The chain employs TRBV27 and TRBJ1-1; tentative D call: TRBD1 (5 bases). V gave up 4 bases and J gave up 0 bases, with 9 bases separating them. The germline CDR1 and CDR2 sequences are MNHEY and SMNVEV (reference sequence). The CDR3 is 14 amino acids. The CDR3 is CASSWGGLNTEAFF. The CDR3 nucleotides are TGTGCCAGCAGTTGGGGGGGACTGAACACTGAAGCTTTCTTT.

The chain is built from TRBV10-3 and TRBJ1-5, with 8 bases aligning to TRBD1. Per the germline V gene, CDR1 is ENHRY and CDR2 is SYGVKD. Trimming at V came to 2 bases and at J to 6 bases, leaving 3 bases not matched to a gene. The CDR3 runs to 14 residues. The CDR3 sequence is CAISEGQGSQPQHF. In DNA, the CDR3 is TGTGCCATCAGTGAGGGACAGGGAAGTCAGCCCCAGCATTTT.

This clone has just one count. CDR3: CASSMRVSGDTQYF. In nucleotides, the CDR3 is TGTGCCAGTAGTATGAGAGTGTCGGGAGATACGCAGTATTTT. The chain joins TRBV19 to TRBJ2-3; D is ambiguous. The length of the CDR3 is 14 residues. The ends were cut back, 3 bases at V and 5 bases at J, with 12 bases in the middle. Germline CDR1 is LNHDA and CDR2 is SQIVND (reference sequence).

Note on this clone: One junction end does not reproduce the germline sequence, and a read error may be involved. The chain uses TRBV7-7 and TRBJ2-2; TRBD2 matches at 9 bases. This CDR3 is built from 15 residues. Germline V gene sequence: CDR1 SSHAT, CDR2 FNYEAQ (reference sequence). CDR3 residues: CASSSGTSTTGELFF. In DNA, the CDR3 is TGTGCTAGCAGCTCCGGGACTAGCACGACCGGGGAGCTGTTTTTT.

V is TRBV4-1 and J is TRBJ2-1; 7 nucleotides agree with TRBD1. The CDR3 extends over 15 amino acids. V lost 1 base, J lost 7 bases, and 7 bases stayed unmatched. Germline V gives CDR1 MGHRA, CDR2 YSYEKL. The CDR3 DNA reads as TGCGCCAGCAGCCAAGTAGGGGGCGATGGGAATGAGCAGTTCTTC. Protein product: CASSQVGGDGNEQFF.

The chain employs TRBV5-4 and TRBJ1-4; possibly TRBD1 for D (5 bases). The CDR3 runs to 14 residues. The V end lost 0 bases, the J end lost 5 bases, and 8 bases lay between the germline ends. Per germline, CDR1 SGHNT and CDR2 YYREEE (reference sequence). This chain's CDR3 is CASSLEAGNEKLFF. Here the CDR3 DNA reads TGTGCCAGCAGCTTGGAGGCAGGGAATGAAAAACTGTTTTTT. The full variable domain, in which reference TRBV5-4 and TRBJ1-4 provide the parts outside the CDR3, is ETGVTQSPTHLIKTRGQQVTLRCSSQSGHNTVSWYQQALGQGPQFIFQYYREEENGRGNFPPRFSGLQFPNYSSELNVNALELDDSALYLCASSLEAGNEKLFFGSGTQLSVL.

The CDR3 region is CASSQHQTAGADTQYF. CDR3 in DNA: TGCGCCAGCAGCCAACACCAGACGGCGGGAGCAGATACGCAGTATTTT. V and J are TRBV4-1 and TRBJ2-3; 7 bases are shared with TRBD2. Trimming took 2 bases from V and 4 from J; bases not matched to a gene: 9. This CDR3 is built from 16 residues. Germline-derived CDR1 and CDR2 are MGHRA and YSYEKL.

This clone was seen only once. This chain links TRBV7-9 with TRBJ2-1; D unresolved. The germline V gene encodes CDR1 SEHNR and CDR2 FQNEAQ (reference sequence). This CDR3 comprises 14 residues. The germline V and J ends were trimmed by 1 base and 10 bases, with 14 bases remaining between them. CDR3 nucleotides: TGTGCCAGCAGCTTAGTAGAGGCGGATTGGGAGCAGTTCTTC. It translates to CASSLVEADWEQFF. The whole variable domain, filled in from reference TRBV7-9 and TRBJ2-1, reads DTGVSQNPRHKITKRGQNVTFRCDPISEHNRLYWYRQTLGQGPEFLTYFQNEAQLEKSRLLSDRFSAERPKGSFSTLEIQRTEQGDSAMYLCASSLVEADWEQFFGPGTRLTVL.

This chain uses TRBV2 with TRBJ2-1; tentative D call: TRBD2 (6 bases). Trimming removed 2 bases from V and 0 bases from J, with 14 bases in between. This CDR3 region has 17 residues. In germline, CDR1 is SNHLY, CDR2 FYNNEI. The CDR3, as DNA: TGTGCCAGCAGTGAATGGGGGGACGTAGACTCCTACAATGAGCAGTTCTTC. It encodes CASSEWGDVDSYNEQFF.

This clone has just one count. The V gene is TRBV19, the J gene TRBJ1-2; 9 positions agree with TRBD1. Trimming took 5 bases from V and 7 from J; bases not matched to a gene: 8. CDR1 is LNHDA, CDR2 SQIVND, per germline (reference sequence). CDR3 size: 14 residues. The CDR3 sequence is CASSEGQGTGGYTF. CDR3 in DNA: TGTGCCAGTAGTGAGGGACAGGGTACGGGTGGCTACACCTTC.

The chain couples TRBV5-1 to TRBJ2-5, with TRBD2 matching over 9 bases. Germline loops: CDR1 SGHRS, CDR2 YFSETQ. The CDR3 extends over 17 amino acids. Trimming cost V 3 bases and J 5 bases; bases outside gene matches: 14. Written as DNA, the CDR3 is TGCGCCAGCAGCTGGGGGGTTCTAGCGGGAACCGGGGAGACCCAGTACTTC. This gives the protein CASSWGVLAGTGETQYF.

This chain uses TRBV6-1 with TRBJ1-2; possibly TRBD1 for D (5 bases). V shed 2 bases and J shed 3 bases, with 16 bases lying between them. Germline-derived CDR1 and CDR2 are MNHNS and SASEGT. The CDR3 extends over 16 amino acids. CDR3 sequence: CASSEWLGGSYYGYTF. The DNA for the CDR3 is TGTGCCAGCAGTGAATGGTTGGGGGGATCGTACTATGGCTACACCTTC.

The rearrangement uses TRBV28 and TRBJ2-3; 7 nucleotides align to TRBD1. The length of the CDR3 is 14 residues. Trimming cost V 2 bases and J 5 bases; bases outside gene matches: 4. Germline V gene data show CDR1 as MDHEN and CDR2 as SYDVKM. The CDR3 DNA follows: TGTGCCAGCAGTTTAGACAGGGTTGAAGATACGCAGTATTTT. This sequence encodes CASSLDRVEDTQYF.

CDR3 protein: CASSIRGGLNTEAFF. CDR3 nucleotides: TGTGCCAGCAGCATAAGAGGGGGCCTGAACACTGAAGCTTTCTTT. This chain joins TRBV7-9 and TRBJ1-1, with 7 bases identical to TRBD1. This CDR3 has 15 amino acids. Germline-derived CDR1 and CDR2 are SEHNR and FQNEAQ (reference sequence). With 5 bases clipped from V and 0 bases from J, the junction kept 6 bases outside the gene matches.

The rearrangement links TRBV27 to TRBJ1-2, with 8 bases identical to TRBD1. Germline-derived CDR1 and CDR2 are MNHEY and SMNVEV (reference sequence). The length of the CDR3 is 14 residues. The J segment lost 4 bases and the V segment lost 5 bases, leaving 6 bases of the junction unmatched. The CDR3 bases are TGTGCCAGCAGTAACCTAGGACAGGGCTATGGCTACACCTTC. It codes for CASSNLGQGYGYTF.

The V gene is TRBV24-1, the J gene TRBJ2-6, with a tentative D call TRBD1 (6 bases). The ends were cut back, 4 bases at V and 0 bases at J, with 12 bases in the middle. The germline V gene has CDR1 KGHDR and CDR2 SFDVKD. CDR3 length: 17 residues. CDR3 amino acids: CATSDQGPISGANVLTF. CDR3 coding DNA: TGTGCCACCAGTGACCAGGGGCCTATCTCTGGGGCCAACGTCCTGACTTTC.

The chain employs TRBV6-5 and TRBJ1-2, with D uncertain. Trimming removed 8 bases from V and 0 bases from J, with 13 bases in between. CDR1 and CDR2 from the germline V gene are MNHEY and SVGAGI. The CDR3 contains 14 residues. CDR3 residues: CASGRPPPNYGYTF. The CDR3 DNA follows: TGTGCCAGCGGGCGACCTCCACCTAACTATGGCTACACCTTC.

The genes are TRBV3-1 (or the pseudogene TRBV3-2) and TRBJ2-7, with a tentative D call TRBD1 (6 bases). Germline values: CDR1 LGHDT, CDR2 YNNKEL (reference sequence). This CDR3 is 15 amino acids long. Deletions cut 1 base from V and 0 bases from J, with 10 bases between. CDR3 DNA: TGTGCCAGCAGCCAAGCCCTGGGGGCCTCCTACGAGCAGTACTTC. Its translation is CASSQALGASYEQYF.

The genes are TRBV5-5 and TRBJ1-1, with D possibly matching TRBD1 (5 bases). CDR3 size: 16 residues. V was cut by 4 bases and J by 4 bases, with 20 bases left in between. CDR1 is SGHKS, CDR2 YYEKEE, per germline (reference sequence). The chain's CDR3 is CASSRGRMQGTTEAFF. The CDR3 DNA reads TGTGCCAGCAGCCGTGGGCGTATGCAGGGAACCACTGAAGCTTTCTTT.

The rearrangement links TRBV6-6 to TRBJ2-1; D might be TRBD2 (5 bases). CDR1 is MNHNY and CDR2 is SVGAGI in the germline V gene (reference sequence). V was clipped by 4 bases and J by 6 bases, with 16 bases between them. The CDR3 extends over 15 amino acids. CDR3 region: CASSLSGPIFNEQFF. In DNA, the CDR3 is TGTGCCAGCAGTTTGAGCGGACCGATCTTCAATGAGCAGTTCTTC.

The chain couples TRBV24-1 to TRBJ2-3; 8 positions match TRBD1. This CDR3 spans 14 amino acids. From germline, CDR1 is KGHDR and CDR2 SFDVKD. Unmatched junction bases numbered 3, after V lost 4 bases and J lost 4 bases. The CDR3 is CATSDRGRADTQYF. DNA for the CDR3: TGTGCCACCAGTGACAGGGGGCGGGCAGATACGCAGTATTTT.

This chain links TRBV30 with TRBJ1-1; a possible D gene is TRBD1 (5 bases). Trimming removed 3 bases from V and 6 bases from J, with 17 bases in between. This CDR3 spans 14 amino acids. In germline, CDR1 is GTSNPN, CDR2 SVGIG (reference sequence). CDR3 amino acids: CAWSYSGRLAEAFF. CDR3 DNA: TGTGCCTGGAGCTATTCAGGGCGGTTAGCTGAAGCTTTCTTT.